The 25 T cell receptor beta chains given below trace back to one sample, sequenced in a study of blood T cell repertoires in COVID-19. Here immunoSEQ multiplex PCR was the method, and the copy in TCRdb shows in-frame clones only, minus some. The data show around 190,000 clones, with 76% seen just once and approximately 16% held by the top ten. Material: PBMCs or T cells enriched from blood (not recorded which). These receptors were taken from a woman aged 45-60 years with acute COVID-19.

Concerning this clone: Other DNA sequences in this specimen translate into the identical CDR3. This chain connects TRBV4-2 to TRBJ1-1; 7 bases fit TRBD1. The CDR3 loop spans 13 amino acids. With V trimmed by 3 bases and J by 5 bases, 3 bases remained unmatched. Germline V gene lookup returns CDR1 LGHNA and CDR2 YNFKEQ. In DNA form, the CDR3 reads TGTGCCAGCAGCCAGACAGGGCGGACTGAAGCTTTCTTT. The encoded protein is CASSQTGRTEAFF.

V is TRBV7-2 and J is TRBJ2-1, with 9 bases fitting TRBD2. The CDR3 has 16 residues. The germline V gene encodes CDR1 SGHTA and CDR2 FQGNSA. V lost 6 bases to trimming and J lost 5 bases; unmatched junction nucleotides: 11. The CDR3 DNA follows: TGTGCCAGCAGATCGCCGTTCGGCGGGGGGGACAATGAGCAGTTCTTC. This sequence encodes CASRSPFGGGDNEQFF.

As concerns this clone: Other DNA sequences of this sample code for an identical CDR3. The chain carries TRBV7-8 and TRBJ2-1; 9 nucleotides align to TRBD2. There are 17 residues in the CDR3. Germline assignment: CDR1 SGHVS and CDR2 FQNEAQ. V dropped 0 bases and J dropped 5; count of bases not matched to a gene: 8. The CDR3 region is CASSLAGAGGNDNEQFF. The CDR3 region has the DNA TGTGCCAGCAGCTTAGCGGGGGCGGGGGGGAATGACAATGAGCAGTTCTTC.

V usage is TRBV5-1 and J usage is TRBJ2-3; 11 bases agree with TRBD2. Trimming at V came to 2 bases and at J to 2 bases, leaving 4 bases not matched to a gene. CDR1 is SGHRS and CDR2 is YFSETQ in the germline V gene. The CDR3 sequence is 16 residues long. This chain's CDR3 is CASSFRLAGPTDTQYF. The CDR3 bases are TGCGCCAGCAGCTTTAGACTAGCGGGACCCACAGATACGCAGTATTTT. Looking up the rest from reference TRBV5-1 and TRBJ2-3 gives the full variable domain: KAGVTQTPRYLIKTRGQQVTLSCSPISGHRSVSWYQQTPGQGLQFLFEYFSETQRNKGNFPGRFSGRQFSNSRSEMNVSTLELGDSALYLCASSFRLAGPTDTQYFGPGTRLTVL.

This rearrangement joins TRBV28 to TRBJ1-1; D perhaps matches TRBD1 (5 bases). V was cut by 5 bases and J by 3 bases, with 13 bases left in between. The CDR3 spans 14 residues. The V gene's germline CDR1 is MDHEN and CDR2 SYDVKM. The chain's CDR3 is CASSGTRQYTEAFF. The CDR3 DNA is TGTGCCAGCAGTGGCACCAGACAGTACACTGAAGCTTTCTTT.

The chain employs TRBV2 and TRBJ1-1, with 10 bases that match TRBD1. V lost 6 bases, J lost 10 bases, and 2 bases stayed unmatched. This CDR3 is 11 amino acids long. Germline V gene data show CDR1 as SNHLY and CDR2 as FYNNEI. The chain's CDR3 is CASRTGGLAFF. CDR3 DNA: TGTGCCAGCAGGACAGGGGGCCTAGCTTTCTTT.

The CDR3 region has the DNA TGTGCCAGCAGGGGGGTGGGACTTCGCAATCAGCCCCAGCATTTT. This gives the protein CASRGVGLRNQPQHF. This rearrangement joins TRBV27 to TRBJ1-5, with D perhaps matching TRBD1 (5 bases). The length of the CDR3 is 15 residues. The germline V gene encodes CDR1 MNHEY and CDR2 SMNVEV (reference sequence). V dropped 6 bases and J dropped 2 bases, with 14 bases sitting between them.

This sequence joins TRBV7-2 and TRBJ1-3; D not certain. CDR1 is SGHTA, CDR2 FQGNSA, per germline. Trimming shortened V by 5 bases and J by 4 bases, and 12 bases separated the two germline ends. There are 14 residues in the CDR3. The CDR3 DNA reads TGTGCCAGCAGCCATTACGGAGCCGGAAACACCATATATTTT. This sequence encodes CASSHYGAGNTIYF.

This clone was observed many times. This chain joins TRBV4-3 and TRBJ2-6; TRBD2 aligns across 13 bases. The J segment lost 2 bases and the V segment lost 4 bases, leaving 8 bases of the junction unmatched. The CDR3 extends over 19 amino acids. Germline CDR1 is LGHNA and CDR2 is YSLEER. CDR3 DNA sequence: TGCGCCAGCAGCCGCGCCGGGACTAGCGGGGATCCTGGGGCCAACGTCCTGACTTTC. Translation gives CASSRAGTSGDPGANVLTF.

The chain has TRBV12-5 and TRBJ2-5, with a weak D call TRBD1 (6 bases). The germline V and J ends were trimmed by 1 base and 4 bases, with 10 bases remaining between them. The length of the CDR3 is 14 residues. Germline CDR1 and CDR2: LGHNT and FRNRAP. CDR3 residues: CASGLGTGPETQYF. Here the CDR3 DNA reads TGTGCTAGTGGTTTGGGCACAGGGCCAGAGACCCAGTACTTC. Variable domain in full (rest from reference TRBV12-5 and TRBJ2-5): DARVTQTPRHKVTEMGQEVTMRCQPILGHNTVFWYRQTMMQGLELLAYFRNRAPLDDSGMPKDRFSAEMPDATLATLKIQPSEPRDSAVYFCASGLGTGPETQYFGPGTRLLVL.

This clone was counted a few times. The rearrangement joins TRBV7-9 to TRBJ1-1; weak D call: TRBD1 (5 bases). There are 15 residues in the CDR3. From germline, CDR1 is SEHNR and CDR2 FQNEAQ (reference sequence). V gave up 3 bases and J gave up 0 bases, with 11 bases separating them. The CDR3 nucleotides are TGTGCCAGCAGCTTTCCCGACAGAATGAACACTGAAGCTTTCTTT. Translation gives CASSFPDRMNTEAFF. Full variable domain (remainder filled in from reference TRBV7-9 and TRBJ1-1): DTGVSQNPRHKITKRGQNVTFRCDPISEHNRLYWYRQTLGQGPEFLTYFQNEAQLEKSRLLSDRFSAERPKGSFSTLEIQRTEQGDSAMYLCASSFPDRMNTEAFFGQGTRLTVV.

The rearrangement joins TRBV28 to TRBJ1-2; the match to TRBD1 covers 8 bases. The junction had 7 bases not matched to a gene; V was cut back by 3 bases and J by 4 bases. This CDR3 has 15 amino acids. Germline CDR1 is MDHEN and CDR2 is SYDVKM. The CDR3 region is CASSFGGGTGYGYTF. The CDR3 DNA reads TGTGCCAGCAGTTTCGGTGGGGGGACAGGCTATGGCTACACCTTC.

This chain uses TRBV13 with TRBJ2-1, with TRBD2 matching over 15 bases. Germline CDR1 reads PRHDT; CDR2 reads FYEKMQ (reference sequence). V lost 5 bases and J lost 4; bases outside the gene matches: 6. The CDR3 is 17 amino acids. The CDR3 DNA reads as TGTGCCAGCAGCGCCCGGACTAGCGGGGGGGCGTACAATGAGCAGTTCTTC. This gives the protein CASSARTSGGAYNEQFF.

The J gene is TRBJ1-4, the V gene TRBV19, with D possibly being TRBD1 (5 bases). The V gene's germline CDR1 is LNHDA and CDR2 SQIVND (reference sequence). The CDR3 sequence is 14 residues long. V gave up 4 bases and J gave up 16 bases, with 22 bases separating them. The DNA for the CDR3 is TGTGCCAGTAGTAATCCAGGGTCGGCCCCGACCTGGTTTTTT. It encodes CASSNPGSAPTWFF.

This clone was seen just once. The chain is built from TRBV29-1 and TRBJ2-3; 9 bases match TRBD1. Germline trimming cut 6 bases from V and 2 bases from J; bases unmatched to any gene: 6. The CDR3 loop spans 14 amino acids. The germline V gene encodes CDR1 SQVTM and CDR2 ANQGSEA. Written as DNA, the CDR3 is TGCAGCGTGAGCCGGGACAGGGTCACAGATACGCAGTATTTT. Amino acid sequence: CSVSRDRVTDTQYF.

The chain has TRBV18 and TRBJ1-1; weak D call: TRBD1 (5 bases). The CDR3 has 15 residues. The ends were cut back, 3 bases at V and 1 base at J, with 12 bases in the middle. Per the germline V gene, CDR1 is KGHSH and CDR2 is LQKENI. The CDR3 DNA follows: TGTGCCAGCTCACCTCCATCCCAGGGGAACACTGAAGCTTTCTTT. Translating gives CASSPPSQGNTEAFF.

The genes are TRBV7-9 and TRBJ2-2; 8 nucleotides line up with TRBD1. The germline CDR1 and CDR2 sequences are SEHNR and FQNEAQ (reference sequence). The CDR3 is 12 amino acids. With V trimmed by 11 bases and J by 5 bases, 4 bases remained unmatched. The CDR3 protein is CAGRQGTGELFF. Here the CDR3 DNA reads TGTGCCGGACGACAGGGGACCGGGGAGCTGTTTTTT.

The J gene is TRBJ2-1, the V gene TRBV5-4; D is perhaps TRBD1 (5 bases). The CDR3 has 13 residues. Germline CDR1 and CDR2: SGHNT and YYREEE (reference sequence). V dropped 0 bases and J dropped 7 bases, with 8 bases sitting between them. CDR3 DNA sequence: TGTGCCAGCAGCTTGGGAAGGGGTAATGAGCAGTTCTTC. Protein product: CASSLGRGNEQFF.

The V call is TRBV28, the J call TRBJ2-3; 14 nucleotides agree with TRBD2. V lost 6 bases and J lost 4; bases outside the gene matches: 12. CDR1 is MDHEN and CDR2 is SYDVKM in the germline V gene. The CDR3 consists of 18 residues. The CDR3 loop is CASRPGLAGAGTSDTQYF. The DNA of the CDR3 is TGTGCCAGCAGGCCGGGACTAGCGGGGGCCGGAACATCAGATACGCAGTATTTT.

The genes are TRBV4-1 and TRBJ1-2; 7 nucleotides line up with TRBD1. The V segment lost 4 bases and the J segment 3 bases; nucleotides outside the gene matches: 5. Germline V gene sequence: CDR1 MGHRA, CDR2 YSYEKL. There are 14 residues in the CDR3. CDR3 coding DNA: TGCGCCAGCAGCCTAACAACAGGGGACTATGGCTACACCTTC. Protein product: CASSLTTGDYGYTF.

CDR3 DNA sequence: TGTGCCAGCAGCCGCCTCCACGGGGAAGCCACCGGGGAGCTGTTTTTT. Protein: CASSRLHGEATGELFF. The rearrangement joins TRBV3-1 (or the pseudogene TRBV3-2) to TRBJ2-2, with TRBD2 as a possible D gene (5 bases). CDR1 and CDR2 from the germline V gene are LGHDT and YNNKEL (reference sequence). With 4 bases removed from V and 4 bases from J, the gap between germline ends came to 16 bases. The CDR3 runs to 16 residues.

This chain uses TRBV5-5 with TRBJ1-1; a weak D match, TRBD1 (6 bases). CDR3 length: 12 residues. Trimming took 0 bases from V and 6 from J, leaving 6 bases between them. In germline, CDR1 is SGHKS, CDR2 YYEKEE (reference sequence). The CDR3 reads CASSLGGPEAFF. The CDR3 DNA sequence: TGTGCCAGCAGCTTGGGGGGGCCTGAAGCTTTCTTT.

The chain has TRBV7-2 and TRBJ2-2; D may be TRBD2 (6 bases). The V and J ends lost 5 bases and 6 bases respectively, with 16 bases between them. This CDR3 has 15 residues. CDR1 and CDR2 (germline): SGHTA, FQGNSA. CDR3 nucleotide sequence: TGTGCCAGCAGCCCTCTACTTCCGGGGGCCGGGGAGCTGTTTTTT. Protein product: CASSPLLPGAGELFF.

The chain is built from TRBV5-1 and TRBJ2-1, with 8 bases fitting TRBD2. The ends lost 0 bases at V and 9 bases at J; junction bases unmatched: 8. This CDR3 comprises 15 residues. Germline CDR1 is SGHRS and CDR2 is YFSETQ. The CDR3 DNA is TGCGCCAGCAGCTTGGGCGGGGGGAGCGACGGTGAGCAGTTCTTC. Translation gives CASSLGGGSDGEQFF.

Worth noting for this clone: Germline is not matched at one junction end, which may reflect a read error. Here the CDR3 DNA reads TGCGCCAGCACCTTGGGGCAGCAAGAGACCCAGTACTTC. Translated, it gives CASTLGQQETQYF. The chain employs TRBV5-1 and TRBJ2-5; D is possibly TRBD1 (5 bases). CDR1 and CDR2 from the germline V gene are SGHRS and YFSETQ. This CDR3 has 13 residues.